A selection of T cell receptor beta chains follows, all from one sample in a study of cytomegalovirus exposure and HLA in healthy donors. The data were produced by immunoSEQ multiplex PCR, yet TCRdb's version contains in-frame clones alone and is incomplete. Of some 100,000 clones detected, roughly 80% appear once; the ten largest clones hold around 4.4%. The sequencing sample was made of PBMCs. These TCRs come from a man aged 35-49 years in good health and CMV-seronegative. Each CDR3 is given with its conserved first and last residue. Each record gives: clone size, V gene, D gene, J gene, CDR3 DNA, CDR3 protein. D genes are given only for firm matches. Not all rows give a size; the values are once, few, many and, for expanded clones, a class.

>NA|TRBV18|TRBD1|TRBJ2-7
TGTGCCAGCTCCCAAAGGGACAGGCTTTCCTACGAGCAGTACTTC
CASSQRDRLSYEQYF
>NA|TRBV6-1|NA|TRBJ1-2
TGTGCCAGCAGTTCAGGGAACTATGGCTACACCTTC
CASSSGNYGYTF
>NA|TRBV6-1|NA|TRBJ2-5
TGTGCCAGCAACCCGCTGCCTGGAGGAGAGACCCAGTACTTC
CASNPLPGGETQYF
>NA|TRBV9|NA|TRBJ2-5
TGTGCCAGCAGCGTAGGGGCTGAAGAGACCCAGTACTTC
CASSVGAEETQYF
>NA|TRBV6-5|NA|TRBJ2-1
TGTGCCAGCAGTTACGTCCCGGTCTCCTACAATGAGCAGTTCTTC
CASSYVPVSYNEQFF
>NA|TRBV4-2|NA|TRBJ1-1
TGTGCCAGCAGCCCTCTGGGACTACCCTTGGGCACTGAAGCTTTCTTT
CASSPLGLPLGTEAFF
>NA|TRBV27|NA|TRBJ2-7
TGTGCCAGCAGTTTAGGGGCAGGAGGGGAGCAGTACTTC
CASSLGAGGEQYF
>few|TRBV2|NA|TRBJ2-7
TGTGCCAGCAGCTTAAATACAGGGCGATACGAGCAGTACTTC
CASSLNTGRYEQYF
>NA|TRBV9|NA|TRBJ2-5
TGTGCCAGCAGCGCAGCGGACTACTCGGAGACCCAGTACTTC
CASSAADYSETQYF
>NA|TRBV27|NA|TRBJ1-1
TGTGCCAGCAGTTTTGGGGCCAGGCTGAACACTGAAGCTTTCTTT
CASSFGARLNTEAFF
>NA|TRBV28|TRBD1|TRBJ1-1
TGTGCCAGCAGCCCAGGGGGCTTGAACACTGAAGCTTTCTTT
CASSPGGLNTEAFF
>few|TRBV9|TRBD2|TRBJ2-5
TGTGCCAGCAGCGTAGGTGCTAGCGGGGGGGTGGAGGAGACCCAGTACTTC
CASSVGASGGVEETQYF
>NA|TRBV7-2|TRBD1|TRBJ2-7
TGTGCCAGCAGCTTAGCGACAGGTGGACAGGGTCCCATTAGCTCCTACGAGCAGTACTTC
CASSLATGGQGPISSYEQYF
>NA|TRBV19|TRBD1|TRBJ2-1
TGTGCCAGTAGTCTCAGCGGACAGGGGCACAATGAGCAGTTCTTC
CASSLSGQGHNEQFF
>NA|TRBV18|NA|TRBJ2-2
TGTGCCAGCTCACCACGCGCGGGCGCGAACACCGGGGAGCTGTTTTTT
CASSPRAGANTGELFF
>NA|TRBV7-8|TRBD1|TRBJ2-5
TGTGCCAGCAGCTTGATCGCCGGGACAGGGGCAGAGACCCAGTACTTC
CASSLIAGTGAETQYF
>few|TRBV29-1|TRBD2|TRBJ2-4
TGCAGCGTTGCGGAGGGAGGGACCATTCAGTACTTC
CSVAEGGTIQYF
>few|TRBV5-5|TRBD1|TRBJ2-1
TGTGCCAGCAGCTCGGGACAGGGGGTCTCCTACAATGAGCAGTTCTTC
CASSSGQGVSYNEQFF
>medium-sized|TRBV5-4|TRBD2|TRBJ2-2
TGTGCCAGCAGCTTGACTAGCGGGTTTGCCGGGGAGCTGTTTTTT
CASSLTSGFAGELFF
>NA|TRBV18|TRBD2|TRBJ2-3
TGTGCCAGCTCACAACTAGCGGCCAACACAGATACGCAGTATTTT
CASSQLAANTDTQYF
>NA|TRBV29-1|NA|TRBJ2-3
TGCAGCGTGCAAAAACAGGCTACGGATACGCAGTATTTT
CSVQKQATDTQYF
>NA|TRBV6-1|NA|TRBJ2-1
TGTGCCAGCAGTAACTTCGGGACTCCCTCCTATGAGCAGTTCTTC
CASSNFGTPSYEQFF
>NA|TRBV10-2|TRBD2|TRBJ2-1
TGCGCCAGCAGTGACGCGACTAGCGGCAAAGGGAATGAGCAGTTCTTC
CASSDATSGKGNEQFF
>NA|TRBV5-4|TRBD1|TRBJ1-3
TGTGCCAGCAGCTTCCCGGGACAGGGGGCATATTTT
CASSFPGQGAYF
>NA|TRBV19|TRBD1|TRBJ2-1
TGTGCCAGTAGTATTCAGGGGGCTTACAATGAGCAGTTCTTC
CASSIQGAYNEQFF
>NA|TRBV7-2|NA|TRBJ1-3
TGTGCCAGCAGCTTAGTCGGGTCTGGAAACACCATATATTTT
CASSLVGSGNTIYF
>NA|TRBV19|TRBD1|TRBJ1-4
TGTGCCAGTGGATCCTCCGGGACAGGGCCTAATGAAAAACTGTTTTTT
CASGSSGTGPNEKLFF